This T cell receptor (beta chain) comes out of a study of T cells in Graves' hyperthyroidism and ophthalmopathy. Study-wide background: Pretreatment peripheral blood was obtained at initial diagnosis.

Study-level findings and limits: Clonotypes that were expanded in thyroid above 0.001 mostly appeared in blood too.

Those with hyperthyroidism were 18 to 65 years old, newly diagnosed, and ill for under 2 months. This clonotype was detected many times. Its antigen is not known. The source material, RNA transcripts, was used to amplify TCR beta CDR3 regions. Initially, a first-round RT-PCR of the TCR CDR3 employed the HTBI primer set. TCRdb passed the multiplex PCR reads through MiXCR, listing each CDR3 protein once. In the table there are 500,000 to 750,000 distinct CDR3 sequences, approximately 14% of which are singletons. CDR1 and CDR2 from the germline V gene are SGHAT and FQNNGV. CDR3 size: 14 residues. V lost 5 bases to trimming and J lost 3 bases; unmatched junction nucleotides: 7.

The chain recombines TRBV11-2 with TRBJ2-7; 7 nucleotides line up with TRBD2. This clonotype originated in a young woman with Graves' hyperthyroidism. Source material: blood. The CDR3 DNA is TGTGCCAGCAGCCGAGGCCAGCGGGACTACGAGCAGTACTTC. Translation: CASSRGQRDYEQYF.